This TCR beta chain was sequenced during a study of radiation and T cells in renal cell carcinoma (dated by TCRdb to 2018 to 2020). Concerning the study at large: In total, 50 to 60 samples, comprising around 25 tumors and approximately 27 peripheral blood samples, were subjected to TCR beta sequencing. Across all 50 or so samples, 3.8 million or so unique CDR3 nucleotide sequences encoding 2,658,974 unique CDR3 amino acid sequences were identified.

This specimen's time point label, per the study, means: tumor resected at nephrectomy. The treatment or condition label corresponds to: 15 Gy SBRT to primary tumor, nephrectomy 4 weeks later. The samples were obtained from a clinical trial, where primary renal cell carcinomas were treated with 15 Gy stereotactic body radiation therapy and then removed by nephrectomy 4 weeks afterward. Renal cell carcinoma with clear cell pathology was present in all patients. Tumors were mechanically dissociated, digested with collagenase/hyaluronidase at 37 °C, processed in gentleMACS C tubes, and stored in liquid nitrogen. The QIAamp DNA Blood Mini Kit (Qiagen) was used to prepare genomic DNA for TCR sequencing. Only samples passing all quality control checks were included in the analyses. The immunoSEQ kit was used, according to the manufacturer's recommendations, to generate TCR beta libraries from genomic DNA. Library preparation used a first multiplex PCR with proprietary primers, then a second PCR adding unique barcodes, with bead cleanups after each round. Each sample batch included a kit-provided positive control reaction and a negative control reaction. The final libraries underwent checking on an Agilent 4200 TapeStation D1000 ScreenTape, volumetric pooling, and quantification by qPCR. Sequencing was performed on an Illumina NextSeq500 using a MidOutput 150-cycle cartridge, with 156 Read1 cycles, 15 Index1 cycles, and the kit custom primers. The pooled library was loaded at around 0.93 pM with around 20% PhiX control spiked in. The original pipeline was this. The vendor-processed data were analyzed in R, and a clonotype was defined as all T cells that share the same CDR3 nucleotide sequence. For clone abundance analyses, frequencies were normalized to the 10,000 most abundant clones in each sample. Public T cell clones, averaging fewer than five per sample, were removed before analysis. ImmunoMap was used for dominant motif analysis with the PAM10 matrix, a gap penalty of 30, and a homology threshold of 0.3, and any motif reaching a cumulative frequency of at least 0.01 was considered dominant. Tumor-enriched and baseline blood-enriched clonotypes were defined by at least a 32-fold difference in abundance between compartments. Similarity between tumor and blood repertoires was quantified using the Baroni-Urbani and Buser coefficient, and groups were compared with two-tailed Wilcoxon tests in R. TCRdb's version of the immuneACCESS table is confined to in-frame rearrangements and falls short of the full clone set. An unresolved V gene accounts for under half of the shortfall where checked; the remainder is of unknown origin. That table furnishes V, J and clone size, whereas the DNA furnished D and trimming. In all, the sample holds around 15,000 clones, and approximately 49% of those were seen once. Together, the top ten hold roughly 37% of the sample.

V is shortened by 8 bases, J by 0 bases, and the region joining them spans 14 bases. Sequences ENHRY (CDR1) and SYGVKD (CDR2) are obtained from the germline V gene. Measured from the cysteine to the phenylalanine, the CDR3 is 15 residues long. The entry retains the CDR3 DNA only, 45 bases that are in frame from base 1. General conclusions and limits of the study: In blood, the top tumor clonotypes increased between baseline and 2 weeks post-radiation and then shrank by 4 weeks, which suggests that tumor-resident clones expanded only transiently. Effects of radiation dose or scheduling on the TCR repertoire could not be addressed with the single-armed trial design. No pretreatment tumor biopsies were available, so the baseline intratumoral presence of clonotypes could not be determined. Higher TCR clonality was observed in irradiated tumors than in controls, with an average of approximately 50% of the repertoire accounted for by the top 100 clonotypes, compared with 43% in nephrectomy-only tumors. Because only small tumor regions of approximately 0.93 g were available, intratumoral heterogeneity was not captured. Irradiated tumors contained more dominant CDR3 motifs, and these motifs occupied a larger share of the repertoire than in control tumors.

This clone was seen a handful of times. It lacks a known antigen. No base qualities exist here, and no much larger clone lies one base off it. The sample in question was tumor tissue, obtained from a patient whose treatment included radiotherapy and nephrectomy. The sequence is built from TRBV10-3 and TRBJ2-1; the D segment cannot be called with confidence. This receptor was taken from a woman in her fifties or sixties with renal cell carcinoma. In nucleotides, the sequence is TGTGCCATCCGAGACCCCGAACACTCCTACAATGAGCAGTTCTTC. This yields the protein CAIRDPEHSYNEQFF.